This T cell receptor (beta chain) came from a study of pediatric ulcerative colitis. For the study at large: Ulcerative colitis patients had pancolitis or left-sided colitis, with confirming histology. Study conclusions and caveats: All ulcerative colitis patients, but no controls, carried a couple of rectal clonotypes. Repertoires came from total lymphocyte DNA, so rare subsets like regulatory T cells may be missed.

Looked up from germline, CDR1 is SGHTA and CDR2 is FQGNSA. V lost 2 bases to trimming and J lost 9 bases, with 8 bases between them. The CDR3 has 12 amino acids. Rectal tissue came from one to two pinch biopsies taken at colonoscopy. Up to 500,000 reads were sequenced per sample. Generated by immunoSEQ multiplex PCR, the TCRdb table keeps only in-frame clones and is missing some. Seen here are over 45,000 clones, 78% observed once, and the top ten hold more than 3.5%. With regard to this clone: Its specificity is unknown.

Material: gut tissue. This chain links TRBV7-2 with TRBJ2-1; no definite D call. The sequence was obtained from a girl aged 10 to 17 with moderate ulcerative colitis. CDR3 sequence (DNA): TGTGCCAGCAGCTTAACGCGCGGTGAGCAGTTCTTC. Residues: CASSLTRGEQFF.